This entry concerns a single TCR beta chain. V dropped 4 bases and J dropped 7; count of bases not matched to a gene: 8. The CDR3 spans 15 residues. The germline V gene encodes CDR1 SGHRS and CDR2 YFSETQ. The sample belongs to a study of blood T cell repertoires in COVID-19. Across the study: Some COVID-19 samples were acute and others convalescent; all came from the United States, Italy and Spain.

TCRdb's table, derived via immunoSEQ multiplex PCR, lists solely in-frame clones and lacks some. The profile shows about 430,000 clones, 88% of them singletons. The sample comprised PBMCs or T cells enriched from blood (not recorded which). The TCR was taken from a woman aged 18-35 years who had been exposed to COVID-19. The rearrangement uses TRBV5-1 and TRBJ2-1, with 10 bases matching TRBD2. CDR3 coding DNA: TGCGCCAGCAGCCTTCTAGCGGGAGTTGAAAATGAGCAGTTCTTC. Its translation is CASSLLAGVENEQFF.